The clone carrying this TCR beta chain was seen once. This sample was included in a study of blood T cell repertoires in COVID-19. Study-wide context: The United States, Italy and Spain provided the acute and convalescent COVID-19 samples. T cells, B-cell-depleted T cells, or PBMCs supplied cDNA or gDNA.

Study processing details: Amplification from reference gene primers served as the basis for estimated nucleated cell counts. Clones were read by immunoSEQ multiplex PCR, and TCRdb kept only the in-frame ones, dropping some. V and J calls and clone size are copied from that table; D and trimming were computed from the DNA. Of a few hundred thousand clones in the sample, about 85% were seen once. The source of this sequence is a man aged 55 to 70 who had recovered from COVID-19. Sequenced sample: peripheral blood.

The CDR3 DNA follows: TGTGCCACCAGTGGATCGGAGGCGGGGGTCGCTGGAAACACCATATATTTT. The encoded protein is CATSGSEAGVAGNTIYF. V is TRBV24-1 and J is TRBJ1-3, with D perhaps TRBD1 (5 bases). The germline V and J ends were trimmed by 5 bases and 2 bases, with 18 bases remaining between them. Germline CDR1 and CDR2: KGHDR and SFDVKD. This CDR3 contains 17 residues.